This passage covers 5 T cell receptor beta chains from one sample sequenced in a study of response to subunit inactivated influenza vaccine. One entry per CDR3 protein, called by TCRdb with MiXCR from the RT-PCR reads. The sample holds more than 550,000 distinct CDR3 sequences; 11% are singletons and the top ten take 11%. The sample was also linked to a second study, of T cells expressing NK-cell markers. That study adds: The authors made TCR beta cDNA libraries by 5'RACE template switching. This switching added a universal primer site and UMIs.

Sequenced material: PBMCs from blood, taken on the day of vaccination. These receptors originate from a man between 50 and 59 years old who received an inactivated influenza vaccine.

This clonotype was observed many times. The chain joins TRBV5-1 to TRBJ2-7; D is possibly TRBD1 or TRBD2 (5 bases each). The germline gives CDR1 SGHRS, CDR2 YFSETQ. Trimming took off 1 base at V and 0 bases at J, with 23 bases between the two ends. The CDR3 runs 19 residues. The CDR3 DNA sequence: TGCGCCAGCAGCTTGCCGGGCGGACCGGGACCCATTACCTCCTACGAGCAGTACTTC. Translating it yields CASSLPGGPGPITSYEQYF.

The chain has TRBV12-3 or TRBV12-4 and TRBJ2-3; D is perhaps TRBD1 (5 bases). There are 13 residues in the CDR3. The V and J ends lost 5 bases and 4 bases respectively, with 10 bases between them. The CDR3 reads CASSQRQSDTQYF. CDR3 coding DNA: TGTGCCAGCAGTCAACGACAGTCAGATACGCAGTATTTT.

This clonotype was seen more than once but under ten times. CDR3 in DNA: TGTGCCAGCAGCTTACCGGGCCCTGGCAATGAGCAGTTCTTC. This sequence encodes CASSLPGPGNEQFF. The chain employs TRBV7-2 and TRBJ2-1, with D uncertain. Per the germline V gene, CDR1 is SGHTA and CDR2 is FQGNSA. Trimming stripped 2 bases from V and 6 bases from J, with 11 bases between. This CDR3 spans 14 amino acids.

The rearrangement joins TRBV5-1 to TRBJ2-7, with D perhaps given as TRBD1 or TRBD2 (5 bases each). Germline V gene lookup returns CDR1 SGHRS and CDR2 YFSETQ. V lost 4 bases and J 1 base, leaving 12 bases between the germline ends. The CDR3 runs 14 residues. Written as DNA, the CDR3 is TGCGCCAGCAGCACCCGGGACGGATCCTACGAGCAGTACTTC. It codes for CASSTRDGSYEQYF.

The rearrangement links TRBV5-1 to TRBJ1-4; TRBD1 agrees at 7 bases. Germline values: CDR1 SGHRS, CDR2 YFSETQ. The V gene end was trimmed by 7 bases and the J gene end by 3 bases; junction bases not matched to a gene: 6. The CDR3 contains 14 residues. This CDR3 reads CASAPDRSNEKLFF. The CDR3 DNA sequence: TGCGCCAGCGCCCCGGACAGGTCTAATGAAAAACTGTTTTTT.